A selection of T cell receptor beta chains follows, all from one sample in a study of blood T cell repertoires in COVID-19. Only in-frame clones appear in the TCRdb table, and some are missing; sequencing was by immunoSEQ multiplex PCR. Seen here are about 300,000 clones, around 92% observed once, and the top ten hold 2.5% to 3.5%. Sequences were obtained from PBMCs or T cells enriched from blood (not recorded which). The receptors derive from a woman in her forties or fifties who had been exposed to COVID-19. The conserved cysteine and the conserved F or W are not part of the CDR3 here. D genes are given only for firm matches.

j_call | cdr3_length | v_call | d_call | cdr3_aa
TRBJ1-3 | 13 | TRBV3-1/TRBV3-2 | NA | ASSQDLRVGNTIY
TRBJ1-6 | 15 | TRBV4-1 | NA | ASSHVGHDARISPLH
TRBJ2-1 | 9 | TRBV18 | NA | ASSPEVEQF
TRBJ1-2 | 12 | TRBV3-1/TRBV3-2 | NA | ASSQGTTNYGYT
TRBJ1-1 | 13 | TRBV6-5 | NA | ASMRKPGGNTEAF
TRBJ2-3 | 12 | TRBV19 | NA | ASSLGGGTDTQY
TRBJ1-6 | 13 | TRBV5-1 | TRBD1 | ASSLEGTENSPLH
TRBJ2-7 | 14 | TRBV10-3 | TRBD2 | AISESVTGGLNEQY
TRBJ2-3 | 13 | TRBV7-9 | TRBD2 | ASTPREGSADTQY
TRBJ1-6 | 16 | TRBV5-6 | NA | ASSLSAPRGGYNSPLH
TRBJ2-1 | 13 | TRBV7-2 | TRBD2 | ASSLRAGGGDEQF
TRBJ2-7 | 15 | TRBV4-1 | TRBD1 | ASSQLMPGQGTYEQY
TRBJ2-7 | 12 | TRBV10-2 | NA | ASELDGGSYEQY
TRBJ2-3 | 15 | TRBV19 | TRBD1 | ASSVTGQGVVTDTQY
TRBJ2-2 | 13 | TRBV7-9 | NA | ASSLALVNTGELF
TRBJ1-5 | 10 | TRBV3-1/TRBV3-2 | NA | ASSQGGNPQH
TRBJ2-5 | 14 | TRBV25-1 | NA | ASSESTGGLSETQY
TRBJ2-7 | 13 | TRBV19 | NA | ASSTSSGGGYEQY
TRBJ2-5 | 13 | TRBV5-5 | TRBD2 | ASSLSGGIQETQY
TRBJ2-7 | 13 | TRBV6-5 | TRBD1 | ASTSGDRGGHEQY
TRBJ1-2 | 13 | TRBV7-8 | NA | ASSSNGGPGYGYT
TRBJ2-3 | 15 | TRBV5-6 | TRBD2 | ASRAFGLAGETDTQY
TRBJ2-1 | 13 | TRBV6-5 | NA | ASRSTAFSYNEQF